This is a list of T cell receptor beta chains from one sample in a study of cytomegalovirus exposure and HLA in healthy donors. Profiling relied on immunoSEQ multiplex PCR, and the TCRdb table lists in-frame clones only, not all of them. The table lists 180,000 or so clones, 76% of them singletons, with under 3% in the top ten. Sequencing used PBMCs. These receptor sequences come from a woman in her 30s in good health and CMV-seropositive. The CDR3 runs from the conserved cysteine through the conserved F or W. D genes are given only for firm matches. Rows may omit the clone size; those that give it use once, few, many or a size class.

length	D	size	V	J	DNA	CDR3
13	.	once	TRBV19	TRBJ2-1	TGTGCCAGTAGTAGTAGCCCCGGGTATGAGCAGTTCTTC	CASSSSPGYEQFF
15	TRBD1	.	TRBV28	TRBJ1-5	TGTGCCAGCAGTGGGGGACAGGAAGGCAATCAGCCCCAGCATTTT	CASSGGQEGNQPQHF
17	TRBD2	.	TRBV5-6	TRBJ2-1	TGTGCCAGCAGCCCACTTAGCGGGGCGCCCTCCTACAATGAGCAGTTCTTC	CASSPLSGAPSYNEQFF
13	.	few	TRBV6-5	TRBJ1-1	TGTGCCAGCAGCCCCCAGGGGCGCACTGAAGCTTTCTTT	CASSPQGRTEAFF
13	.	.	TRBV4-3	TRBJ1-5	TGCGCCAGCAGCCAAGATCGGTTACAGCCCCAGCATTTT	CASSQDRLQPQHF
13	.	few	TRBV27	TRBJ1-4	TGTGCCAGGGAGGGTGGAGAGACTGAAAAACTGTTTTTT	CAREGGETEKLFF
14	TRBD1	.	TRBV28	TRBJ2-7	TGTGCCAGCAGGCCCAGCGGACAGGGCTACGAGCAGTACTTC	CASRPSGQGYEQYF
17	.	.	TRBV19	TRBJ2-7	TGTGCCAGTAGTATATCCGATCAAACAGGGTTCGATCACGAGCAGTACTTC	CASSISDQTGFDHEQYF
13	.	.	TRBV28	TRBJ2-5	TGTGCCAGCAGTCCGGGTATCGGAGAGACCCAGTACTTC	CASSPGIGETQYF
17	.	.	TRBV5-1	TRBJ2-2	TGCGCCAGCAGCCGAATCCCCGGGACACTAAACACCGGGGAGCTGTTTTTT	CASSRIPGTLNTGELFF
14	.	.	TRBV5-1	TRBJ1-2	TGCGCCAGCAGCTTGTTAACAGAGAACTATGGCTACACCTTC	CASSLLTENYGYTF
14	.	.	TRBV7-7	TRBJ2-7	TGTGCCAGCAGCTTAGGCAGGGGATCCTACGAGCAGTACTTC	CASSLGRGSYEQYF